These 19 T cell receptor beta chains originate from one sample sequenced in a study of blood T cell repertoires in COVID-19. Assay used: immunoSEQ multiplex PCR; TCRdb lists only in-frame clones, some missing. The profile shows about 280,000 clones, around nine tenths of them singletons. Sequenced: PBMCs or T cells enriched from blood (not recorded which). These receptors all stem from a woman aged 40-49 years who had recovered from COVID-19.

In its sample, this clone was seen a few times. This chain connects TRBV11-3 to TRBJ2-1; TRBD2 might be the D (6 bases). The V gene lost 5 bases and the J gene lost 7 bases, with 12 bases spanning the gap. The CDR3 contains 13 residues. The germline CDR1 and CDR2 sequences are SGHNT and YENEEA. The CDR3 DNA follows: TGTGCCAGCAGCCTAGCGTCGGGAAATGAGCAGTTCTTC. Translating it yields CASSLASGNEQFF.

The chain uses TRBV6-5 and TRBJ1-2; D might be TRBD1 (5 bases). The CDR3 extends over 15 amino acids. Trimming shortened V by 6 bases and J by 7 bases, and 21 bases separated the two germline ends. CDR1 and CDR2 (germline): MNHEY, SVGAGI. Here the CDR3 DNA reads TGTGCCAGCAGATCCCACCCCAGTCCCAGGGCTGGCTACACCTTC. Its protein product is CASRSHPSPRAGYTF.

The rearrangement joins TRBV18 to TRBJ2-5, with 7 nucleotides matching TRBD2. This CDR3 region has 15 residues. Germline CDR1 and CDR2: KGHSH and LQKENI. J was trimmed by 2 bases and V by 3 bases; bases with no gene match: 6. The CDR3 DNA sequence: TGTGCCAGCTCACCCCCGACCGGGGGGCAAGAGACCCAGTACTTC. Amino acid sequence: CASSPPTGGQETQYF. The whole variable domain, remainder taken from reference TRBV18 and TRBJ2-5, is NAGVMQNPRHLVRRRGQEARLRCSPMKGHSHVYWYRQLPEEGLKFMVYLQKENIIDESGMPKERFSAEFPKEGPSILRIQQVVRGDSAAYFCASSPPTGGQETQYFGPGTRLLVL.

The chain couples TRBV7-9 to TRBJ2-5, with 9 bases lining up with TRBD2. CDR1 is SEHNR, CDR2 FQNEAQ, per germline (reference sequence). The CDR3 contains 16 residues. V gave up 5 bases and J gave up 5 bases; unmatched junction bases: 12. CDR3 protein: CASSRRGGAGVETQYF. CDR3 bases: TGTGCCAGCAGCCGGCGGGGGGGAGCGGGAGTCGAGACCCAGTACTTC.

The chain carries TRBV21-1 and TRBJ2-7; the table names TRBD2, a call not compared with the DNA. TRBV21-1 is tagged as a pseudogene. CDR3 length: 17 residues. The CDR3, as DNA: TGTGCCAGCAGCAAAGACGAGGGCCTAAACACACACTACGAGCAGTACTTC. Its protein product is CASSKDEGLNTHYEQYF.

V gene TRBV28 combines with J gene TRBJ1-3, with D unclear. Trimming took 4 bases from V and 0 from J, leaving 10 bases between them. Looked up from germline, CDR1 is MDHEN and CDR2 is SYDVKM. The CDR3 totals 15 residues. The DNA for the CDR3 is TGTGCCAGCAGTTATCAGGTTGGCTCTGGAAACACCATATATTTT. This codes for CASSYQVGSGNTIYF.

This clone was seen a handful of times. The genes are TRBV2 and TRBJ2-1, with a tentative D call TRBD2 (5 bases). V shed 3 bases and J shed 3 bases, with 21 bases lying between them. CDR3 length: 18 residues. CDR1 and CDR2 from the germline V gene are SNHLY and FYNNEI. In nucleotides, the CDR3 is TGTGCCAGCAGTGATGAGAGGAAGGGTTGGGAGATCTACAATGAGCAGTTCTTC. Translation: CASSDERKGWEIYNEQFF.

The gene calls are TRBV7-2 and TRBJ1-4; 9 nucleotides align to TRBD1. Germline V gives CDR1 SGHTA, CDR2 FQGNSA. V dropped 5 bases and J dropped 6; count of bases not matched to a gene: 4. The CDR3 is 14 residues long. The CDR3: CASSPTGGYEKLFF. CDR3 in DNA: TGTGCCAGCAGCCCGACAGGGGGGTATGAAAAACTGTTTTTT.

The chain links TRBV24-1 to TRBJ2-3, with D possibly TRBD2 on 5 matching bases. The CDR3 has 16 residues. The germline CDR1 and CDR2 sequences are KGHDR and SFDVKD. Trimming pared 10 bases from V and 5 bases from J, leaving 24 bases between. The CDR3 region has the DNA TGTGCCACTTCTGCAGCCCACGGTGCGGGTAGAGATACGCAGTATTTT. This gives the protein CATSAAHGAGRDTQYF.

This clone was recorded a few times. The J gene is TRBJ2-7, the V gene TRBV19; TRBD1 is a possible D gene (5 bases). Trimming removed 7 bases from V and 0 bases from J, with 16 bases in between. The CDR3 is made up of 15 amino acids. Germline CDR1 reads LNHDA; CDR2 reads SQIVND (reference sequence). The CDR3 region is CASKVGADPSYEQYF. Here the CDR3 DNA reads TGTGCCAGTAAGGTAGGGGCGGACCCCTCCTACGAGCAGTACTTC.

The CDR3 DNA sequence: TGTGCCAGCAGTTTAAATGAGGGCCAGGCGAATTCACCCCTCCACTTT. Amino acids: CASSLNEGQANSPLHF. This chain connects TRBV27 to TRBJ1-6; D ambiguous. The V end lost 2 bases, the J end lost 7 bases, and 15 bases lay between the germline ends. The CDR3 is 16 residues long. Per germline, CDR1 MNHEY and CDR2 SMNVEV (reference sequence).

The chain employs TRBV21-1 and TRBJ1-5; the table assigns TRBD1, which was not confirmed against the DNA. TRBV21-1 is a pseudogene. CDR3 size: 18 residues. The DNA for the CDR3 is TGTGCCAGCAGCAAAGATCCGGACAGTGCCTTAAGCAATCAGCCCCAGCATTTT. Translating it yields CASSKDPDSALSNQPQHF.

This clone appeared a single time. The CDR3 sequence is CASSVEDSYTGELFF. The CDR3 coding sequence is TGTGCCAGCAGTGTTGAGGACAGCTACACCGGGGAGCTGTTTTTT. V usage is TRBV2 and J usage is TRBJ2-2; a weak D match, TRBD1 (6 bases). Trimming removed 4 bases from V and 3 bases from J, with 12 bases in between. CDR3 length: 15 residues. Germline loops: CDR1 SNHLY, CDR2 FYNNEI.

J is TRBJ2-1 and V is TRBV20-1; D perhaps matches TRBD2 (5 bases). V lost 0 bases, J lost 12 bases, and 9 bases lay in between. This CDR3 region has 11 residues. Germline V gene data show CDR1 as DFQATT and CDR2 as SNEGSKA (reference sequence). CDR3 in DNA: TGCAGTGCTAGAGACGACCGGGGGCAGTTCTTC. It translates to CSARDDRGQFF.

V gene TRBV7-2 combines with J gene TRBJ2-1; 11 bases match TRBD2. Per the germline V gene, CDR1 is SGHTA and CDR2 is FQGNSA. V lost 0 bases and J lost 9; bases outside the gene matches: 4. This CDR3 spans 15 amino acids. The CDR3: CASSLALAGATEQFF. The DNA for the CDR3 is TGTGCCAGCAGCTTAGCACTAGCGGGAGCCACTGAGCAGTTCTTC.

The gene calls are TRBV19 and TRBJ2-7; 10 positions agree with TRBD2. The CDR3 extends over 15 amino acids. Germline-derived CDR1 and CDR2 are LNHDA and SQIVND (reference sequence). V trimming: 5 bases; J trimming: 11 bases; junction bases outside the gene matches: 15. CDR3 sequence (DNA): TGTGCCAGTAGTGCCACTAGCGGGGTTATAAGACGAAAGTACTTC. It codes for CASSATSGVIRRKYF.

The chain recombines TRBV6-5 with TRBJ1-2, with D unresolved. Germline CDR1 is MNHEY and CDR2 is SVGAGI. Trimming left V 6 bases short and J 7 bases short, with 15 bases between. The CDR3 totals 13 residues. The CDR3 here is CASSDETSRGYTF. The CDR3 region has the DNA TGTGCCAGCAGCGACGAGACATCACGTGGCTACACCTTC.

The chain carries TRBV28 and TRBJ1-1; D is undetermined. This CDR3 comprises 16 residues. Germline lookup yields CDR1 MDHEN and CDR2 SYDVKM. Trimming took off 3 bases at V and 5 bases at J, with 19 bases between the two ends. This CDR3 reads CASSFLGRAPGTEAFF. The CDR3 DNA reads TGTGCCAGCAGTTTCTTAGGCAGAGCCCCGGGTACTGAAGCTTTCTTT.

The genes are TRBV5-1 and TRBJ1-3; 9 nucleotides agree with TRBD1. This CDR3 is 17 amino acids long. Germline-derived CDR1 and CDR2 are SGHRS and YFSETQ. V gave up 4 bases and J gave up 0 bases; unmatched junction bases: 8. The CDR3 region has the DNA TGCGCCAGCAGCCCAATGGGACAGGGATTCTCTGGAAACACCATATATTTT. Protein product: CASSPMGQGFSGNTIYF. The full variable domain, rest sourced from reference TRBV5-1 and TRBJ1-3, is KAGVTQTPRYLIKTRGQQVTLSCSPISGHRSVSWYQQTPGQGLQFLFEYFSETQRNKGNFPGRFSGRQFSNSRSEMNVSTLELGDSALYLCASSPMGQGFSGNTIYFGEGSWLTVV.